The entry that follows covers one T cell receptor (beta chain) sequence. Its antigen is undetermined. This entry belongs to a study of cytomegalovirus exposure and HLA in healthy donors. PCR employed 60 Vbeta and 13 Jbeta primers. Here immunoSEQ multiplex PCR was the method, and the copy in TCRdb shows in-frame clones only, minus some. Here the sample spans about 130,000 clones, more than 65% being singletons. General study points: Among the CMV-associated chains, a few were confirmed in vitro as specific for CMV antigens.

The source is a woman aged 55-69 years in good health and CMV-seropositive. The sample comprised PBMCs.

The CDR3 protein is CASSIDLEGQGSDEQYF. CDR3 sequence (DNA): TGTGCCAGTAGTATAGATCTGGAGGGACAGGGGTCCGACGAGCAGTACTTC. The chain recombines TRBV19 with TRBJ2-7; 10 bases are a match to TRBD1. The CDR3 is made up of 17 amino acids. After removal of 0 bases from V and 5 bases from J, the junction contained 10 bases not matched to a gene. CDR1 and CDR2 from the germline V gene are LNHDA and SQIVND (reference sequence).